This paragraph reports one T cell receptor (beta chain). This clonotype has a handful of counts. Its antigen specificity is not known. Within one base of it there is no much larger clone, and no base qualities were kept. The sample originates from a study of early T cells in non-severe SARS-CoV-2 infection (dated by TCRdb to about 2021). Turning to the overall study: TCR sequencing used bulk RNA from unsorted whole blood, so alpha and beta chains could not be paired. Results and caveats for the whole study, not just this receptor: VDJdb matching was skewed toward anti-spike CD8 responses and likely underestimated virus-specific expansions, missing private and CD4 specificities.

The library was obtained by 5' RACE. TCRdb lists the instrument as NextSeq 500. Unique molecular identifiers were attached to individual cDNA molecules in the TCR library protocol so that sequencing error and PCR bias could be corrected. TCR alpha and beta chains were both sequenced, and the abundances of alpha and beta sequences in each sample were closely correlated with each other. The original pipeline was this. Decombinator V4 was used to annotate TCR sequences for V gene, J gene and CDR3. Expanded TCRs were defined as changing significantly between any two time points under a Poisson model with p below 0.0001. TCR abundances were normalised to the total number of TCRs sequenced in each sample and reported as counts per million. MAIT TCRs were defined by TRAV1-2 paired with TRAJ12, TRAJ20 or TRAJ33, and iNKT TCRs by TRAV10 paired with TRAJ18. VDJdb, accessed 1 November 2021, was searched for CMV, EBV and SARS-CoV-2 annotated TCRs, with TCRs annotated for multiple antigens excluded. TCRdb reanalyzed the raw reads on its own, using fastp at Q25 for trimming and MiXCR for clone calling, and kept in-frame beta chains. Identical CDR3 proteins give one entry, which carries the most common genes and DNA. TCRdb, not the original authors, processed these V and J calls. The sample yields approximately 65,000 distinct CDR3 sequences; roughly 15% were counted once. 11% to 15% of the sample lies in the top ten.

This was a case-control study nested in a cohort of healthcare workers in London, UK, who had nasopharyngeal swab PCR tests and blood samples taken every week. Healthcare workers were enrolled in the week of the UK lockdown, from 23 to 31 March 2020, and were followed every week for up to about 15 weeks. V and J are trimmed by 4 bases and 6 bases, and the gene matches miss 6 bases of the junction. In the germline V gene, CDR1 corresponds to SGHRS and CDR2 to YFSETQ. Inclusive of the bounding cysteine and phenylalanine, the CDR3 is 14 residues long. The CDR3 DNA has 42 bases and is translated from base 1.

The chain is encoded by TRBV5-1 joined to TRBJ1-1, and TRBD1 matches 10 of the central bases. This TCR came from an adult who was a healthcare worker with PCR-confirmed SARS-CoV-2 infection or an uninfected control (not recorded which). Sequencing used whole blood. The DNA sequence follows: TGCGCCAGCAGCCCGGGACAGGGGATCCCTGAAGCTTTCTTT. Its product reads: CASSPGQGIPEAFF.